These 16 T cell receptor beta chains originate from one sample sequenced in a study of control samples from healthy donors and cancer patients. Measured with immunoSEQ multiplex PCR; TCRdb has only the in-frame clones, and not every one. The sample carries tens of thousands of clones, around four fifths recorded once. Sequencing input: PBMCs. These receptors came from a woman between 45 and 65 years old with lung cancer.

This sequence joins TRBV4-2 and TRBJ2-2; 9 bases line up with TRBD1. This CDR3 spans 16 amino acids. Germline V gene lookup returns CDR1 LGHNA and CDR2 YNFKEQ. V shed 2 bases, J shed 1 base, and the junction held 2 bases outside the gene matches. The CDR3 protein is CASSQLGQGNTGELFF. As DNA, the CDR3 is TGTGCCAGCAGCCAATTGGGACAGGGGAACACCGGGGAGCTGTTTTTT.

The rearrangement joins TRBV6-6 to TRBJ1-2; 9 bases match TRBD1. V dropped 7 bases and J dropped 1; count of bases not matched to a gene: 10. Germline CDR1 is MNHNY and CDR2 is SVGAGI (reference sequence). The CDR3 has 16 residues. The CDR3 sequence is CASTPGQGIFNYGYTF. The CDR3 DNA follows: TGTGCCAGCACCCCGGGACAGGGAATTTTTAACTATGGCTACACCTTC.

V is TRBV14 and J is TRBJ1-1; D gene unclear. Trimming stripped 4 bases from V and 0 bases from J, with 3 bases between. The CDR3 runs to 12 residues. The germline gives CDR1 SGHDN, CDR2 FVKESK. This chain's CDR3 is CASSLMNTEAFF. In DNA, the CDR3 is TGTGCCAGCAGCCTTATGAACACTGAAGCTTTCTTT.

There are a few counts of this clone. The CDR3 DNA reads TGTGCCAGCAGCGCGGGACAAGCCTACGAGCAGTACTTC. It specifies CASSAGQAYEQYF. The V and J genes are TRBV9 and TRBJ2-7; tentative D call: TRBD1 (6 bases). Looked up from germline, CDR1 is SGDLS and CDR2 is YYNGEE. The CDR3 has 13 residues. V lost 3 bases and J lost 2, with 9 bases in between. The full variable domain, in which reference TRBV9 and TRBJ2-7 provide the parts outside the CDR3, is DSGVTQTPKHLITATGQRVTLRCSPRSGDLSVYWYQQSLDQGLQFLIQYYNGEERAKGNILERFSAQQFPDLHSELNLSSLELGDSALYFCASSAGQAYEQYFGPGTRLTVT.

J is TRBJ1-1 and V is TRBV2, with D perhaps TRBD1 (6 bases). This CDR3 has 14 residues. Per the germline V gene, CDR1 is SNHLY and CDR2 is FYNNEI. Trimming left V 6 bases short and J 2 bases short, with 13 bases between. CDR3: CASSGDNVNTEAFF. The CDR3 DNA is TGTGCCAGCAGCGGGGACAACGTCAACACTGAAGCTTTCTTT.

In DNA, the CDR3 is TGTGCCAGTAGTAGGGGACTAAAAGAGACCCAGTACTTC. Protein: CASSRGLKETQYF. V and J are TRBV19 and TRBJ2-5, with 7 bases that match TRBD2. Germline V gives CDR1 LNHDA, CDR2 SQIVND (reference sequence). Germline trimming cut 4 bases from V and 3 bases from J; bases unmatched to any gene: 2. The CDR3 loop spans 13 amino acids. Supplemented by reference TRBV19 and TRBJ2-5, the full variable domain reads DGGITQSPKYLFRKEGQNVTLSCEQNLNHDAMYWYRQDPGQGLRLIYYSQIVNDFQKGDIAEGYSVSREKKESFPLTVTSAQKNPTAFYLCASSRGLKETQYFGPGTRLLVL.

The CDR3 region has the DNA TGTGCCCTTCGGACGGAGTACAATGAGCAGTTCTTC. It specifies CALRTEYNEQFF. This chain uses TRBV6-5 with TRBJ2-1; no firm D call. The CDR3 length is 12 residues. In germline, CDR1 is MNHEY, CDR2 SVGAGI. V lost 11 bases to trimming and J lost 4 bases, with 12 bases between them.

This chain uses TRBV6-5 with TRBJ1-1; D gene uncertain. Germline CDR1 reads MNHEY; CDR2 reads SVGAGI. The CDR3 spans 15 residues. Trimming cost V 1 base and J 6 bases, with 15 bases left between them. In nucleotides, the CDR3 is TGTGCCAGCAGTTACTTCAGTCGGGTGAGGGCTGAAGCTTTCTTT. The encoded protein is CASSYFSRVRAEAFF.

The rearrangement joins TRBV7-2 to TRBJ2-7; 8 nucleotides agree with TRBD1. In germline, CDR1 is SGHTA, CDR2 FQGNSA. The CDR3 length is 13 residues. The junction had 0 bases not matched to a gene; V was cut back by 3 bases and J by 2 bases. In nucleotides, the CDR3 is TGTGCCAGCAGCTTGGACAGGGCCTACGAGCAGTACTTC. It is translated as CASSLDRAYEQYF.

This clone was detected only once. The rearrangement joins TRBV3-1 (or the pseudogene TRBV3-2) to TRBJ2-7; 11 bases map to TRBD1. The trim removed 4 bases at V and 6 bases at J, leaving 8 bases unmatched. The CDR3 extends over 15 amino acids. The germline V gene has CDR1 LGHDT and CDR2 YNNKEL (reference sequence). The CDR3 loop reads CASSPPDRGRSEQYF. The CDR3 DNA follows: TGTGCCAGCAGCCCCCCGGACAGGGGGCGGAGCGAGCAGTACTTC.

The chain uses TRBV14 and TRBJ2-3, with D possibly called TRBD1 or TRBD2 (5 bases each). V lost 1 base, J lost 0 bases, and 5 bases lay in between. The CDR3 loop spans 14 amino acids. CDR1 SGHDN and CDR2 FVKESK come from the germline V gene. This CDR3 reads CASSQGDSTDTQYF. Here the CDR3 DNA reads TGTGCCAGCAGCCAAGGGGACAGCACAGATACGCAGTATTTT. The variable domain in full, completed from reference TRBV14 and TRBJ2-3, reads EAGVTQFPSHSVIEKGQTVTLRCDPISGHDNLYWYRRVMGKEIKFLLHFVKESKQDESGMPNNRFLAERTGGTYSTLKVQPAELEDSGVYFCASSQGDSTDTQYFGPGTRLTVL.

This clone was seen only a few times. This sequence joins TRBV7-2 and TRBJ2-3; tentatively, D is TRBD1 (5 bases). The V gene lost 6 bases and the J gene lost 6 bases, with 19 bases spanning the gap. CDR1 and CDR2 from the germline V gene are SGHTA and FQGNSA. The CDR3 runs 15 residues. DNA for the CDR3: TGTGCCAGCAGTACCTCTCGCAGGGTGGGTGATACGCAGTATTTT. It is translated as CASSTSRRVGDTQYF.

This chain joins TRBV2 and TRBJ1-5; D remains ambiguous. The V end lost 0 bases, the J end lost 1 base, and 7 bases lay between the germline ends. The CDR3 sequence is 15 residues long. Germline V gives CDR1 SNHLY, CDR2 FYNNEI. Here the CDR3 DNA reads TGTGCCAGCAGTGAAGCTAGGGAGAGCAATCAGCCCCAGCATTTT. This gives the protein CASSEARESNQPQHF.

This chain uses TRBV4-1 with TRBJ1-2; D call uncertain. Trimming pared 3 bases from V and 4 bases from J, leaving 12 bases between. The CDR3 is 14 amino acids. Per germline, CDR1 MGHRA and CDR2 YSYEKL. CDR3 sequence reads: CASSQSTASYGYTF. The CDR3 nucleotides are TGCGCCAGCAGCCAGTCCACAGCGTCCTATGGCTACACCTTC.

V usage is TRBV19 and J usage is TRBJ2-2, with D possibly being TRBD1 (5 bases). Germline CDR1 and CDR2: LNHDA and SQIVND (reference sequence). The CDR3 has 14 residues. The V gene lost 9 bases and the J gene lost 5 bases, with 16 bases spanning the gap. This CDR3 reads CASRVASGTGELFF. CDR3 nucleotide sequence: TGTGCCAGCAGGGTCGCCTCGGGTACCGGGGAGCTGTTTTTT.

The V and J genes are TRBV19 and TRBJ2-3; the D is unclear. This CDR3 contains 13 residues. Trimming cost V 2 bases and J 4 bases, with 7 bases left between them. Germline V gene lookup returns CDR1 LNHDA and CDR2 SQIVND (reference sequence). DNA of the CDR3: TGTGCCAGTAGTATAAGGCACGCAGATACGCAGTATTTT. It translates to CASSIRHADTQYF.